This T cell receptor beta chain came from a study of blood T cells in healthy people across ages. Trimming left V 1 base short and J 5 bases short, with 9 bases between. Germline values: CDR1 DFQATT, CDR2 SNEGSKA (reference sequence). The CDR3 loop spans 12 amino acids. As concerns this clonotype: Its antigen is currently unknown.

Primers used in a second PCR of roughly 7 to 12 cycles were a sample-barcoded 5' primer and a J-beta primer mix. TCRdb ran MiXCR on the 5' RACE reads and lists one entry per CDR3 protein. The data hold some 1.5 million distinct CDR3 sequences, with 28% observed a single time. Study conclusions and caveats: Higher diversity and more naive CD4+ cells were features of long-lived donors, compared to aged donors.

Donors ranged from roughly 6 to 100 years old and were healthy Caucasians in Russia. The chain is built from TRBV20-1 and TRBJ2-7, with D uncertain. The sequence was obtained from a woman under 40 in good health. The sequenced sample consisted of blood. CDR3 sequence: CSARGARDEQYF. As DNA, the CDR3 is TGCAGTGCTAGAGGGGCTAGGGACGAGCAGTACTTC.